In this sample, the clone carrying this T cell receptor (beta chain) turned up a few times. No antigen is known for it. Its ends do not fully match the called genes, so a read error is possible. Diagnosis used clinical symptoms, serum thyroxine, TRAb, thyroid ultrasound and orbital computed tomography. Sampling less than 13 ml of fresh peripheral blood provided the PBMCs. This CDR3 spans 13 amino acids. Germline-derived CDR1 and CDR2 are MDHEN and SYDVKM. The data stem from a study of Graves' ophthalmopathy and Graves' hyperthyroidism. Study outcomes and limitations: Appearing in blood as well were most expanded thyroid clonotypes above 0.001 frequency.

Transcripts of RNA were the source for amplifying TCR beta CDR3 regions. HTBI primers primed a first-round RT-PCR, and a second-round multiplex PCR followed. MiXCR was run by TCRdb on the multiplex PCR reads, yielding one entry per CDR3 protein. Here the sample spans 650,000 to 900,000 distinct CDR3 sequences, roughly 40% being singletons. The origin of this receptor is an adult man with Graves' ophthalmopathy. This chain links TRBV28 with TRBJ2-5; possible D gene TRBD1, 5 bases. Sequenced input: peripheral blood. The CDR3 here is CASSLEVRGHLRF. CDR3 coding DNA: TGTGCCAGCAGTTTAGAGGTACGCGGACACCTCCGCTTC.